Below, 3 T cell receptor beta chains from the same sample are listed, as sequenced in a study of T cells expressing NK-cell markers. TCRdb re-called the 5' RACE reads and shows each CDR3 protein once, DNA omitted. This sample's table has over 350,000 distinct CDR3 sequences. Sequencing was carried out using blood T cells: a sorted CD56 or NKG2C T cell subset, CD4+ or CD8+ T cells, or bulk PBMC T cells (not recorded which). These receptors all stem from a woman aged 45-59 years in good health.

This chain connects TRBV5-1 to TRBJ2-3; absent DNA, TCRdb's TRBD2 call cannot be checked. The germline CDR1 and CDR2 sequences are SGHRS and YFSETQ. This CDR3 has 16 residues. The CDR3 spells CASSIRLAGVADTQYF. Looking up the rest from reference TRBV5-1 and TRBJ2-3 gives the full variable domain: KAGVTQTPRYLIKTRGQQVTLSCSPISGHRSVSWYQQTPGQGLQFLFEYFSETQRNKGNFPGRFSGRQFSNSRSEMNVSTLELGDSALYLCASSIRLAGVADTQYFGPGTRLTVL.

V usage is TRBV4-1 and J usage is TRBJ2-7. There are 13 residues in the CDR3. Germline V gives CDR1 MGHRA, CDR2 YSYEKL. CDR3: CASSQDGKAFLYF.

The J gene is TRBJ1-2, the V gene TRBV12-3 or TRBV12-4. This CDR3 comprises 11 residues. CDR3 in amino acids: CASSPEGGYTF.